A single sample is the source of the 2 T cell receptor beta chains below, sequenced in a study of Graves' ophthalmopathy and Graves' hyperthyroidism. Amplified TCR beta CDR3 regions were obtained using RNA transcripts as template. HTBI-primed first-round RT-PCR preceded second-round multiplex PCR. TCRdb re-derived calls from the multiplex PCR reads in MiXCR, one entry per CDR3 protein. The data contain 200,000 to 250,000 distinct CDR3 sequences, about a fifth of them singletons. Input material: peripheral blood. Receptor source: a woman between 45 and 60 years old with Graves' ophthalmopathy.

This clonotype was recorded at least ten times. The V call is TRBV11-2, the J call TRBJ2-5, with a possible D match to TRBD2 (6 bases). V was pared by 4 bases and J by 2 bases, with 14 bases between. CDR1 SGHAT and CDR2 FQNNGV come from the germline V gene. The CDR3 runs 15 residues. DNA for the CDR3: TGTGCCAGCAGCTCTTCGGGGGAGAGGCAAGAGACCCAGTACTTC. Its protein is CASSSSGERQETQYF.

This clonotype has ten or more counts. The chain links TRBV5-1 to TRBJ2-7; 9 bases line up with TRBD2. The CDR3 has 15 amino acids. Trimming removed 4 bases from V and 2 bases from J; junction bases left unmatched: 7. CDR1 SGHRS and CDR2 YFSETQ come from the germline V gene. This CDR3 reads CASSLSGSGTYEQYF. The DNA of the CDR3 is TGCGCCAGCAGCCTTAGCGGGAGTGGTACCTACGAGCAGTACTTC.